Listed here are 30 T cell receptor beta chains from one sample, sequenced in a study of T-cell reconstitution after alpha-beta-depleted transplantation in children. Researchers prepared the TCRbeta library using unique molecular identifiers, the study reports. TCRdb independently ran MiXCR on the PCR reads; one entry per CDR3 protein. The sample holds about 91,000 distinct CDR3 sequences, 7% to 10% seen once. The material sequenced was PBMCs from the stem cell graft donor, taken from the stem cell graft. Every receptor here comes from a human donor who donated a stem cell graft to a child with congenital amegakaryocytic thrombocytopenia.

This clonotype was recorded a few times. The junction shows a germline mismatch at one end, possibly a read error. This chain joins TRBV3-1 and TRBJ2-3, with D possibly matching TRBD2 (7 bases). There are 18 residues in the CDR3. Germline V gives CDR1 LGHDT, CDR2 YNNKEL (reference sequence). The CDR3: CASTQDWGGPLGTDTQYF. The CDR3 DNA follows: TGTGCCAGCACCCAAGATTGGGGGGGGCCGCTGGGGACAGATACGCAGTATTTT.

This clonotype was detected ten times or more. V and J are TRBV20-1 and TRBJ1-6; D unclear. CDR1 is DFQATT and CDR2 is SNEGSKA in the germline V gene (reference sequence). V was clipped by 0 bases and J by 10 bases, with 22 bases between them. The CDR3 extends over 17 amino acids. CDR3 in DNA: TGCAGTGCTAGAGAGGCAGGATCCTTGCTCCTAATGTCACCCCTCCACTTT. Amino acid sequence: CSAREAGSLLLMSPLHF.

This clonotype has just one count. The chain employs TRBV20-1 and TRBJ2-1, with 8 bases matching TRBD2. CDR3 size: 12 residues. CDR1 is DFQATT, CDR2 SNEGSKA, per germline (reference sequence). V lost 6 bases to trimming and J lost 8 bases; unmatched junction nucleotides: 6. Written as DNA, the CDR3 is TGCAGTGCACTAAGCGGGAGATATGAGCAGTTCTTC. This codes for CSALSGRYEQFF.

This clonotype was recorded at least ten times. The V gene is TRBV12-3 or TRBV12-4, the J gene TRBJ2-7; tentative D call: TRBD1 (6 bases). Trimming shortened V by 6 bases and J by 2 bases, and 17 bases separated the two germline ends. The CDR3 is made up of 15 amino acids. The CDR3 nucleotides read TGTGCCAGCAGCTCCTCCCTACAGGGCACCTACGAGCAGTACTTC. It codes for CASSSSLQGTYEQYF.

This clonotype has ten or more counts. The chain recombines TRBV6-5 with TRBJ2-1; possibly TRBD1 or TRBD2 for D (5 bases each). V dropped 3 bases and J dropped 6 bases, with 15 bases sitting between them. Per the germline V gene, CDR1 is MNHEY and CDR2 is SVGAGI. This CDR3 has 15 residues. The CDR3 nucleotides read TGTGCCAGCAGTTATTGGGACCAGCGTGGCAATGAGCAGTTCTTC. Protein product: CASSYWDQRGNEQFF.

The chain is built from TRBV25-1 and TRBJ1-4, with D unresolved. V was clipped by 5 bases and J by 5 bases, with 9 bases between them. Germline V CDR1 and CDR2: MGHDK, SYGVNS. This CDR3 is 13 amino acids long. The CDR3, as DNA: TGTGCCAGCAGTTTGTCCGGGAATGAAAAACTGTTTTTT. This codes for CASSLSGNEKLFF.

This clonotype was seen ten or more times. V gene TRBV24-1 combines with J gene TRBJ2-5; D possibly corresponds to TRBD1 (5 bases). Looked up from germline, CDR1 is KGHDR and CDR2 is SFDVKD. The CDR3 spans 15 residues. V dropped 3 bases and J dropped 7 bases, with 17 bases sitting between them. The chain's CDR3 is CATSDPRQLEWTQYF. CDR3 nucleotides: TGTGCCACCAGTGATCCCAGACAGCTAGAATGGACCCAGTACTTC.

This clonotype was observed a handful of times. Relative to the germline gene, one junction end is altered; a read error may explain this. The chain carries TRBV20-1 and TRBJ2-7; weak D call: TRBD2 (6 bases). Germline V CDR1 and CDR2: DFQATT, SNEGSKA (reference sequence). This CDR3 contains 16 residues. The CDR3 protein is CCARDIQRASSYEQYF. In DNA, the CDR3 is TGCTGTGCTAGAGATATCCAGCGGGCTAGCTCCTACGAGCAGTACTTC.

This clonotype was found many times. The chain recombines TRBV7-8 with TRBJ2-1; TRBD2 aligns across 8 bases. V lost 5 bases to trimming and J lost 3 bases; unmatched junction nucleotides: 3. The CDR3 consists of 14 residues. Germline V gene data show CDR1 as SGHVS and CDR2 as FQNEAQ. CDR3 coding DNA: TGTGCCAGCAGCCCAGCGGGGGACTACAATGAGCAGTTCTTC. It yields the protein CASSPAGDYNEQFF.

This clonotype was recorded at least ten times. This chain connects TRBV7-2 to TRBJ1-3; D possibly corresponds to TRBD1 (5 bases). The CDR3 is 14 residues long. Germline assignment: CDR1 SGHTA and CDR2 FQGNSA. Trimming left V 4 bases short and J 3 bases short, with 10 bases between. The CDR3 region has the DNA TGTGCCAGCAGCTATAGACAGAGTGGAAACACCATATATTTT. Translating it yields CASSYRQSGNTIYF.

This clonotype showed up many times. The J gene is TRBJ2-1, the V gene TRBV10-3, with D possibly called TRBD1 or TRBD2 (5 bases each). Trimming shortened V by 0 bases and J by 0 bases, and 6 bases separated the two germline ends. Germline CDR1 and CDR2: ENHRY and SYGVKD. The CDR3 is 15 amino acids. The CDR3 loop reads CAISESRGSYNEQFF. In nucleotides, the CDR3 is TGTGCCATCAGTGAGTCGAGGGGCTCCTACAATGAGCAGTTCTTC.

There are many counts of this clonotype. The J gene is TRBJ2-7, the V gene TRBV11-2; TRBD1 matches 7 bases. V shed 3 bases, J shed 3 bases, and the junction held 8 bases outside the gene matches. The CDR3 runs to 15 residues. CDR1 is SGHAT, CDR2 FQNNGV, per germline. CDR3 residues: CASSLGPDRSYEQYF. The DNA for the CDR3 is TGTGCCAGCAGCTTGGGCCCGGACAGGAGCTACGAGCAGTACTTC.

This clonotype was seen many times. This chain joins TRBV12-3 or TRBV12-4 and TRBJ1-3; perhaps TRBD1 as D (5 bases). With 3 bases removed from V and 0 bases from J, the gap between germline ends came to 12 bases. The CDR3 totals 16 residues. In nucleotides, the CDR3 is TGTGCCAGCAGTTTCAGGCAGGGAGCCTCTGGAAACACCATATATTTT. Translating gives CASSFRQGASGNTIYF.

Many counts were recorded for this clonotype. The chain combines TRBV14 with TRBJ2-7; D not certain. The CDR3 is made up of 12 amino acids. CDR1 and CDR2 (germline): SGHDN, FVKESK. The germline V and J ends were trimmed by 3 bases and 9 bases, with 12 bases remaining between them. This CDR3 is CASSQVPVVQYF. CDR3 DNA sequence: TGTGCCAGCAGCCAGGTCCCTGTTGTGCAGTACTTC.

In its sample, this clonotype was seen many times. The genes are TRBV20-1 and TRBJ1-5; D not certain. Germline V lookup: CDR1 DFQATT, CDR2 SNEGSKA (reference sequence). V was shortened by 1 base and J by 2 bases, with 12 bases between the two germline ends. The CDR3 sequence is 15 residues long. The CDR3 sequence: CSARVPQHGNQPQHF. The CDR3 region has the DNA TGCAGTGCTAGAGTTCCACAACACGGCAATCAGCCCCAGCATTTT.

The V call is TRBV18, the J call TRBJ1-1; D gene uncertain. The germline gives CDR1 KGHSH, CDR2 LQKENI. The CDR3 loop spans 9 amino acids. CDR3 nucleotide sequence: TGTGCACGTCCGGGGGAAGCTTTCTTT. Protein sequence: CARPGEAFF.

This clonotype has only a few counts. The gene calls are TRBV6-2 or TRBV6-3 and TRBJ1-5; 10 bases map to TRBD1. This CDR3 is 15 amino acids long. Per the germline V gene, CDR1 is MNHEY and CDR2 is SVGEGT. J gave up 6 bases and V 5 bases, and 7 bases lay outside the gene matches. This chain's CDR3 is CASSLTGGSLQPQHF. The CDR3, as DNA: TGTGCCAGCAGTCTGACAGGGGGCAGTCTTCAGCCCCAGCATTTT.

This clonotype has more than one count but fewer than ten. V is TRBV15 and J is TRBJ2-5, with D tentatively TRBD1 or TRBD2 (5 bases each). From germline, CDR1 is LNHNV and CDR2 YYDKDF (reference sequence). The CDR3 length is 18 residues. The V end was cut by 0 bases, the J end by 2 bases, with 19 bases between. The CDR3 DNA sequence: TGTGCCACCAGCAGAGATAGGGGCTCGGCTAGCCTACAAGAGACCCAGTACTTC. Translating gives CATSRDRGSASLQETQYF.

This clonotype was detected ten times or more. The chain couples TRBV12-3 or TRBV12-4 to TRBJ2-6, with unresolved D. Trimming took off 3 bases at V and 0 bases at J, with 3 bases between the two ends. CDR3 length: 14 amino acids. This CDR3 reads CASSLSSGANVLTF. The DNA for the CDR3 is TGTGCCAGCAGTTTGAGCTCTGGGGCCAACGTCCTGACTTTC.

This clonotype was observed at least ten times. The CDR3 spells CASSGTSGYGQFF. CDR3 nucleotides: TGTGCCAGCAGCGGGACTAGCGGGTACGGGCAGTTCTTC. The chain has TRBV5-5 and TRBJ2-1, with TRBD2 matching over 12 bases. The CDR3 is 13 amino acids. Trimming cost V 4 bases and J 12 bases; bases outside gene matches: 5. Germline loops: CDR1 SGHKS, CDR2 YYEKEE (reference sequence).

Comment on this clonotype: A much larger clone sits a single nucleotide away, making a read error possible. J is TRBJ1-1 and V is TRBV11-2, with D possibly being TRBD1 (5 bases). V lost 5 bases and J lost 3, with 16 bases in between. CDR1 and CDR2 (germline): SGHAT, FQNNGV. The CDR3 covers 15 residues. CDR3 amino acids: CASSHRQWVDTEAFF. Here the CDR3 DNA reads TGTGCCAGCAGCCACCGACAGTGGGTCGACACTGAAGCTTTCTTT.

This clonotype was seen many times. The chain recombines TRBV20-1 with TRBJ1-2; no definite D call. The CDR3 covers 14 residues. CDR1 is DFQATT and CDR2 is SNEGSKA in the germline V gene (reference sequence). The germline V and J ends were trimmed by 0 bases and 6 bases, with 14 bases remaining between them. The CDR3 spells CSAREFAGLDGYTF. CDR3 DNA: TGCAGTGCTAGAGAGTTTGCAGGACTAGATGGCTACACCTTC.

This clonotype was recorded at least ten times. This clone may be a read error of a much larger clone one base away. The V gene is TRBV27, the J gene TRBJ1-1; D uncertain. Trimming shortened V by 0 bases and J by 1 base, and 6 bases separated the two germline ends. The CDR3 runs 14 residues. CDR1 is MNHEY, CDR2 SMNVEV, per germline (reference sequence). The CDR3 protein is CASSLSWGNTEAFF. For the CDR3, the DNA is TGTGCCAGCAGTTTATCGTGGGGGAACACTGAAGCTTTCTTT.

This clonotype occurred many times. The chain combines TRBV7-2 with TRBJ1-1; D ambiguous. The CDR3 has 12 amino acids. V was cut by 1 base and J by 11 bases, with 11 bases left in between. Germline V gene data show CDR1 as SGHTA and CDR2 as FQGNSA. In DNA form, the CDR3 reads TGTGCCAGCAGCTTAGTTTTCGGCGCCGCTTTCTTT. Translating it yields CASSLVFGAAFF. Full variable domain (missing parts from reference TRBV7-2 and TRBJ1-1): GAGVSQSPSNKVTEKGKDVELRCDPISGHTALYWYRQSLGQGLEFLIYFQGNSAPDKSGLPSDRFSAERTGGSVSTLTIQRTQQEDSAVYLCASSLVFGAAFFGQGTRLTVV.

At least ten counts were recorded for this clonotype. This chain connects TRBV7-2 to TRBJ1-1; D remains ambiguous. Trimming took off 3 bases at V and 0 bases at J, with 5 bases between the two ends. CDR3 length equals 13 residues. Germline V lookup: CDR1 SGHTA, CDR2 FQGNSA. CDR3: CASSFGMNTEAFF. In DNA, the CDR3 is TGTGCCAGCAGCTTTGGGATGAACACTGAAGCTTTCTTT.

In this sample, this clonotype turned up a few times. The V call is TRBV10-3, the J call TRBJ2-1; TRBD2 matches at 15 bases. Losses at the gene ends were 8 bases for V and 9 bases for J; bases not matched to a gene: 5. CDR3 size: 14 residues. Germline V gene data show CDR1 as ENHRY and CDR2 as SYGVKD. CDR3 bases: TGTGCCATCGGACTAGCGGGGGGGCGCGGTGAGCAGTTCTTC. Amino acids: CAIGLAGGRGEQFF.

This clonotype was observed at least ten times. The chain links TRBV9 to TRBJ2-1; 10 bases match TRBD2. This CDR3 has 14 amino acids. The V segment lost 4 bases and the J segment 9 bases; nucleotides outside the gene matches: 7. Germline V gene data show CDR1 as SGDLS and CDR2 as YYNGEE. The CDR3 nucleotides are TGTGCCAGCAGCAAACGGTTAGCGGGAGGTGAGCAGTTCTTC. It encodes CASSKRLAGGEQFF.

The V call is TRBV4-2, the J call TRBJ2-1, with 9 bases aligning to TRBD2. Germline V gene sequence: CDR1 LGHNA, CDR2 YNFKEQ. After removal of 8 bases from V and 0 bases from J, the junction contained 5 bases not matched to a gene. The CDR3 contains 15 residues. CDR3 sequence: CASGPGLASYNEQFF. The CDR3 coding sequence is TGTGCCAGCGGCCCGGGACTAGCCTCCTACAATGAGCAGTTCTTC.

In this sample, this clonotype turned up many times. The chain carries TRBV27 and TRBJ1-6; 7 bases agree with TRBD1. This CDR3 has 13 residues. Germline CDR1 and CDR2: MNHEY and SMNVEV (reference sequence). Germline trimming cut 4 bases from V and 10 bases from J; bases unmatched to any gene: 4. The CDR3 nucleotides read TGTGCCAGCAGTTCCAGGGGGGGGTCACCCCTCCACTTT. This codes for CASSSRGGSPLHF.

This clonotype was detected many times. The chain links TRBV12-3 or TRBV12-4 to TRBJ2-3, with D unclear. The CDR3 totals 13 residues. CDR3 in DNA: TGTTCACCTCTCGGGCTCTGGCACGATACGCAGTATTTT. Protein sequence: CSPLGLWHDTQYF.